The present T cell receptor beta chain was sequenced within a study of metastatic and nonmetastatic thyroid tumors. About the study: Repertoires were compared across blood and tumor or nodule tissue from malignant and benign thyroid patients.

Methods used by the authors: The study's classifier, a distant-metastasis tool for papillary thyroid cancer, was built using CDR3 differences across clinicopathological groups. MiXCR re-clonotyped the PCR reads for TCRdb. TCRdb, not the original authors, processed these V and J calls. The sample holds about 59,000 clones, under 30% seen once. Nobody among the patients had been given any treatment before thyroid surgery. CDR1 MNHEY and CDR2 SVGEGT come from the germline V gene. This CDR3 comprises 13 residues. Trimming cost V 8 bases and J 0 bases, with 11 bases left between them. This clonotype originated in a female donor with papillary thyroid cancer or a benign thyroid nodule (not recorded which). Some clones in this sample may be carry-over from other donors' samples. The sequencing sample was made of blood. This chain joins TRBV6-2 or TRBV6-3 and TRBJ2-7; no definite D call. CDR3 nucleotides: TGTGCCAGCGTAGGTCGAAGCTCCTACGAGCAGTACTTC. Translating gives CASVGRSSYEQYF.